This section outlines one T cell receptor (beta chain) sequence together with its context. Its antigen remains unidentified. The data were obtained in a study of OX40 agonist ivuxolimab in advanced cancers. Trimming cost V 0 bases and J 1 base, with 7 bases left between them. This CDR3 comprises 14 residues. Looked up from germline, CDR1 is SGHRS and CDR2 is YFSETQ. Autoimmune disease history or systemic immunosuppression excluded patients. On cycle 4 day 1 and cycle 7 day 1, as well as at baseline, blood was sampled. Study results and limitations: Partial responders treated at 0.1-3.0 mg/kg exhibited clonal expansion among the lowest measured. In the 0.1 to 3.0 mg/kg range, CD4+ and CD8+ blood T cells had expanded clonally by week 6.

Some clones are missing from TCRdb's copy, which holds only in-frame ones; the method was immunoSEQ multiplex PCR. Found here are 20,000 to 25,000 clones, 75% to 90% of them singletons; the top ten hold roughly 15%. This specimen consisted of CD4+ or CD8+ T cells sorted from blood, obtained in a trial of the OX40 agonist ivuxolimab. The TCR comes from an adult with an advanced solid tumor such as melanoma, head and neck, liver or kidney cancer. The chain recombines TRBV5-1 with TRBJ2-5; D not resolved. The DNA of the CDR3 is TGCGCCAGCAGCTTGGGAGCCGTCCAAGAGACCCAGTACTTC. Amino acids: CASSLGAVQETQYF.